Listed below are T cell receptor beta chains from one sample, sequenced in a study of cytomegalovirus exposure and HLA in healthy donors. The assay was immunoSEQ multiplex PCR, and TCRdb's table has in-frame clones only and misses some. The sample consists of about 160,000 clones, about 79% of them appearing once. Sample: PBMCs. The receptors stem from a man aged 45-65 years in good health and CMV-seropositive. The CDR3 runs from the conserved cysteine through the conserved F or W.

TRBV19	TRBJ2-1	CASRPGSSYNEQFF
TRBV4-1	TRBJ2-7	CASSQDGSGGALREQYF
TRBV11-2	TRBJ2-7	CASSPSGFAYEQYF
TRBV7-9	TRBJ1-5	CASSPSDVTGHDQPQHF
TRBV4-1	TRBJ1-6	CASSQTPVGDNSYNSPLHF
TRBV19	TRBJ2-1	CASSIGRSSYNEQFF
TRBV4-1	TRBJ2-2	CASSQVSGGGTGELFF
TRBV5-1	TRBJ2-5	CASSFEGGGRETQYF
TRBV6-1	TRBJ2-7	CASSVLGTGSYEQYF
TRBV18	TRBJ1-2	CASSPTTERYGYTF
TRBV5-4	TRBJ1-1	CASSLAGGRTEAFF
TRBV4-1	TRBJ1-6	CASSQEDRGSSPLHF
TRBV4-2	TRBJ2-1	CASSQVIRGSYNEQFF
TRBV2	TRBJ2-4	CASSDVGSVKNIQYF
TRBV5-1	TRBJ1-6	CASSSGQGGSPLHF
TRBV6-1	TRBJ1-5	CASSELVTVNQPQHF
TRBV30	TRBJ1-1	CAWSDDSRGYTEAFF